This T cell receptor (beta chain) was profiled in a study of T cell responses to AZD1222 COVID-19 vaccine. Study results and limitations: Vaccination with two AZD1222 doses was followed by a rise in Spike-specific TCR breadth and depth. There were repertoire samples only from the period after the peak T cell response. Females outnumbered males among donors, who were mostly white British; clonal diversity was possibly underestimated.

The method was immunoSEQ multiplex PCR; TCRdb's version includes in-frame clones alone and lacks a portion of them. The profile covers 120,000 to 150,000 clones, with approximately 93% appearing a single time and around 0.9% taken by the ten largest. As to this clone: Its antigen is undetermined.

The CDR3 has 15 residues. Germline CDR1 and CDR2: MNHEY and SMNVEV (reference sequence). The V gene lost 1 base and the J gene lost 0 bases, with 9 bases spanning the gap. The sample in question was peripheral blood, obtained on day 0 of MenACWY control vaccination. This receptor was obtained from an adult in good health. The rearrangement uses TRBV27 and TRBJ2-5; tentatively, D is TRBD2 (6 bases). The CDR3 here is CASSLLADHQETQYF. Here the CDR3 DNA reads TGTGCCAGCAGTTTATTAGCGGATCACCAAGAGACCCAGTACTTC.